This T cell receptor beta chain was documented in a study of T-cell reconstitution after alpha-beta-depleted transplantation in children. Findings and limits, study-wide: By one year post-transplant, T-cell counts and diversity largely arose from T cells that were newly produced. Some patients' high day-60 TCRbeta diversity was attributed to recipient cells surviving conditioning. At around two months after transplant, the alpha-beta T cells were reportedly derived from several hundred expanded clones that came from non-depleted graft cells.

Remarks on this clonotype: Its antigen is currently unknown.

Unique molecular identifiers tagged the TCRbeta library. A single record per CDR3 protein comes from TCRdb applying MiXCR to the PCR reads. The sample yields approximately 430,000 distinct CDR3 sequences, about 17% seen once. The sequences come from PBMCs, mostly from graft donor cells, collected 360 days after TCRalphabeta/CD19-depleted stem cell transplant. This receptor was taken from a boy in the first two years of life who had a stem cell transplant for Wiskott-Aldrich syndrome, so the T cells may come from the graft donor.

The chain's CDR3 is CAIRTTDNTGELFF. The CDR3 DNA sequence: TGTGCCATCAGGACGACAGATAACACCGGGGAGCTGTTTTTT. The chain employs TRBV10-3 and TRBJ2-2; D is perhaps TRBD1 (5 bases). Trimming pared 6 bases from V and 2 bases from J, leaving 10 bases between. The CDR3 has 14 residues. Germline values: CDR1 ENHRY, CDR2 SYGVKD.